This TCR beta chain was obtained from a study of T cell responses to AZD1222 COVID-19 vaccine. Study results and caveats: Regions left unmutated in variants are reportedly the target of nearly half of spike-specific TCRs. Seropositive AZD1222 recipients at baseline numbered only five or six.

V was shortened by 1 base and J by 9 bases, with 7 bases between the two germline ends. CDR3 length equals 12 residues. Looked up from germline, CDR1 is SEHNR and CDR2 is FQNEAQ (reference sequence). The data were produced by immunoSEQ multiplex PCR, yet TCRdb's version contains in-frame clones alone and is incomplete. Of under 150,000 clones in the sample, approximately 80% are singletons; the top ten hold about a quarter. Comment on this clone: What it binds is unknown.

This receptor was obtained from an adult who received the AZD1222 COVID-19 vaccine. Material: peripheral blood, obtained 28 days after the second AZD1222 dose. This sequence joins TRBV7-9 and TRBJ1-5; D not resolved. CDR3 DNA: TGTGCCAGCAGCTTAGATGCCGGGCCCCAGCATTTT. Amino acid sequence: CASSLDAGPQHF.